This TCR beta chain was captured in a study of T cells in narcolepsy. Points from the study as a whole: Autoreactive HCRT-specific and TRIB2-specific clonotypes were marked in same-patient CSF-versus-blood CD4+ comparisons. No autoreactive T cell clone sequences appeared in some memory CD4+ repertoires. Blood of same and different patients, but not healthy controls, reportedly held recurring autoreactive clonotypes.

Points on this clone: Antigen: not known.

Profiled with immunoSEQ multiplex PCR; TCRdb holds only in-frame clones, not every one. In the table there are about 32,000 clones, 79% of which are singletons. There are 13 residues in the CDR3. CDR1 is SGHAT, CDR2 FQNNGV, per germline. Trimming took off 1 base at V and 4 bases at J, with 5 bases between the two ends. Sample: memory (CD45RA-) CD4+ T cells from blood. The V call is TRBV11-2, the J call TRBJ1-5; D unclear. The sequence was obtained from a human donor in good health. CDR3 residues: CASSLGLNQPQHF. CDR3 coding DNA: TGTGCCAGCAGCTTAGGGCTTAATCAGCCCCAGCATTTT.